Presented here are 8 T cell receptor beta chains from one specimen sequenced in a study of blood T cell repertoires in COVID-19. The method was immunoSEQ multiplex PCR; TCRdb's version includes in-frame clones alone and lacks a portion of them. The sample carries 250,000 or so clones, roughly 90% recorded once. The sequencing input was PBMCs or T cells enriched from blood (not recorded which). Every receptor here comes from a man aged 35 to 55 who had been exposed to COVID-19.

V gene TRBV7-8 combines with J gene TRBJ1-1, with 7 bases lining up with TRBD1. The CDR3 loop spans 16 amino acids. Germline lookup yields CDR1 SGHVS and CDR2 FQNEAQ. The ends lost 3 bases at V and 2 bases at J; junction bases unmatched: 9. This CDR3 is CASSLGGQTINTEAFF. The CDR3 nucleotides are TGTGCCAGCAGCTTGGGGGGACAGACCATAAACACTGAAGCTTTCTTT. Using reference TRBV7-8 and TRBJ1-1 for the parts outside the CDR3, the full variable domain is GAGVSQSPRYKVAKRGQDVALRCDPISGHVSLFWYQQALGQGPEFLTYFQNEAQLDKSGLPSDRFFAERPEGSVSTLKIQRTQQEDSAVYLCASSLGGQTINTEAFFGQGTRLTVV.

V is TRBV7-6 and J is TRBJ2-7; D call uncertain. Trimming removed 5 bases at V and 4 bases at J, with 18 bases between. CDR3 size: 15 residues. Germline V gives CDR1 SGHVS, CDR2 FNYEAQ. DNA for the CDR3: TGTGCCAGCAGCCCCCAATACGCGCTTCAATACGAGCAGTACTTC. Its translation is CASSPQYALQYEQYF.

Here the CDR3 DNA reads TGTGCCAGCAGCGTAGGGGGCAGGTTTAATGAAAAACTGTTTTTT. This codes for CASSVGGRFNEKLFF. The V gene is TRBV9, the J gene TRBJ1-4, with D perhaps TRBD1 (5 bases). Germline V gene sequence: CDR1 SGDLS, CDR2 YYNGEE. The V gene lost 0 bases and the J gene lost 4 bases, with 10 bases spanning the gap. The CDR3 is 15 amino acids. The entire variable domain, with the rest obtained from reference TRBV9 and TRBJ1-4, is as follows: DSGVTQTPKHLITATGQRVTLRCSPRSGDLSVYWYQQSLDQGLQFLIQYYNGEERAKGNILERFSAQQFPDLHSELNLSSLELGDSALYFCASSVGGRFNEKLFFGSGTQLSVL.

This clone was recorded once. The chain carries TRBV2 and TRBJ2-3, with 11 bases matching TRBD2. V lost 7 bases, J lost 2 bases, and 5 bases stayed unmatched. Germline V gene data show CDR1 as SNHLY and CDR2 as FYNNEI. The CDR3 has 15 amino acids. CDR3 protein: CASKVAGGFTDTQYF. The CDR3 DNA is TGTGCCAGCAAAGTAGCGGGAGGGTTCACAGATACGCAGTATTTT.

This sequence joins TRBV5-1 and TRBJ1-1, with D uncertain. CDR3 length: 14 residues. Germline V gives CDR1 SGHRS, CDR2 YFSETQ. Trimming cost V 2 bases and J 4 bases, with 12 bases left between them. The CDR3 protein is CASSFGSGSTEAFF. CDR3 sequence (DNA): TGCGCCAGCAGCTTCGGGAGCGGAAGCACTGAAGCTTTCTTT. The full variable domain, with the rest looked up from reference TRBV5-1 and TRBJ1-1, is KAGVTQTPRYLIKTRGQQVTLSCSPISGHRSVSWYQQTPGQGLQFLFEYFSETQRNKGNFPGRFSGRQFSNSRSEMNVSTLELGDSALYLCASSFGSGSTEAFFGQGTRLTVV.

V is TRBV5-1 and J is TRBJ2-7; 8 positions match TRBD1. The junction had 11 bases not matched to a gene; V was cut back by 4 bases and J by 2 bases. Germline values: CDR1 SGHRS, CDR2 YFSETQ. The CDR3 has 16 amino acids. The CDR3 DNA is TGCGCCAGCAGCGGAGCACCCCAGGGACAGGCCTACGAGCAGTACTTC. As protein: CASSGAPQGQAYEQYF.

The V and J genes are TRBV5-1 and TRBJ1-4, with 7 bases lining up with TRBD1. Germline loops: CDR1 SGHRS, CDR2 YFSETQ. The V and J ends lost 4 bases and 3 bases, in that order; junction bases with no gene match: 9. The CDR3 runs 16 residues. CDR3 coding DNA: TGCGCCAGCAGCGATCCGACAGGGCGGGCTAATGAAAAACTGTTTTTT. This gives the protein CASSDPTGRANEKLFF. The full variable domain, with the rest looked up from reference TRBV5-1 and TRBJ1-4, is KAGVTQTPRYLIKTRGQQVTLSCSPISGHRSVSWYQQTPGQGLQFLFEYFSETQRNKGNFPGRFSGRQFSNSRSEMNVSTLELGDSALYLCASSDPTGRANEKLFFGSGTQLSVL.

The chain recombines TRBV12-3 or TRBV12-4 with TRBJ1-2, with TRBD1 matching over 10 bases. With V trimmed by 4 bases and J by 5 bases, 1 base remained unmatched. The length of the CDR3 is 13 residues. The CDR3 DNA follows: TGTGCCAGCAGTTCGGGACAGGGGTATGGCTACACCTTC. It is translated as CASSSGQGYGYTF.